This entry is about one TCR beta chain. Trimming left V 2 bases short and J 4 bases short, with 21 bases between. The V gene's germline CDR1 is SNHLY and CDR2 FYNNEI. CDR3 length equals 17 residues. The sample is drawn from a study of cytomegalovirus exposure and HLA in healthy donors. Only in-frame clones appear in the TCRdb table, and some are missing; sequencing was by immunoSEQ multiplex PCR. The table lists roughly 200,000 clones, around nine tenths of them singletons. This TCR was sampled from a man aged 30 to 39 in good health and CMV-seropositive. Input material: PBMCs. The V call is TRBV2, the J call TRBJ2-7, with D perhaps TRBD1 (6 bases). CDR3 residues: CASSEPPGQIRWYEQYF. CDR3 DNA sequence: TGTGCCAGCAGTGAACCCCCCGGACAGATAAGGTGGTACGAGCAGTACTTC.